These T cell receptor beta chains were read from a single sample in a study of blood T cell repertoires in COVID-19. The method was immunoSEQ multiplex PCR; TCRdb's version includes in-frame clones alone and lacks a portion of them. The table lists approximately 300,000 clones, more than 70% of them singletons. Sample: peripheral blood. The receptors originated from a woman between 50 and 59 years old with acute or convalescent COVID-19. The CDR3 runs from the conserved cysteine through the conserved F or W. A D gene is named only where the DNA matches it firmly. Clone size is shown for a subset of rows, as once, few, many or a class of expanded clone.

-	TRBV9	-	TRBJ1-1	TGTGCCAGCAGCGCCGGAGGCGGCAGGGGTAGGGCTGAAGCTTTCTTT	CASSAGGGRGRAEAFF
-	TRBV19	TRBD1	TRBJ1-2	TGTGCCAGTAGTACCGTCCCGGGACAGGACCTCTATGGCTACACCTTC	CASSTVPGQDLYGYTF
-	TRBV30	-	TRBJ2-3	TGTGCCTGGACCCACGCGGGTCGGAACACAGATACGCAGTATTTT	CAWTHAGRNTDTQYF
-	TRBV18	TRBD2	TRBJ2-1	TGTGCCAGCTCACCACCTGGGACTAGCTTCAATGAGCAGTTCTTC	CASSPPGTSFNEQFF
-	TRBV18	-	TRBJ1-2	TGTGCCAGCTCACCAACGAGGAGCCCTAACTATGGCTACACCTTC	CASSPTRSPNYGYTF
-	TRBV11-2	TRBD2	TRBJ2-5	TGTGCCAGCAGCCTCTATCTAGCGGGAGGTGAATGGTCGGAGACCCAGTACTTC	CASSLYLAGGEWSETQYF
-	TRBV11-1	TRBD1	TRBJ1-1	TGTGCCAGCTCCGTGGACAGGGAGACTGAAGCTTTCTTT	CASSVDRETEAFF
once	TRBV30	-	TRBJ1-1	TGTGCCTGGACCTTCCCCACTGAAGCTTTCTTT	CAWTFPTEAFF
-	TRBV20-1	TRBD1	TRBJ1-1	TGCAGTGCTAGTTCCGGGACAGGGAGGGAAGCTTTCTTT	CSASSGTGREAFF
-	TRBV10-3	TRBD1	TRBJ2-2	TGTGCCATACCCCTAACAGGGGGCCCTAACACCGGGGAGCTGTTTTTT	CAIPLTGGPNTGELFF
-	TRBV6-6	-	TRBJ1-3	TGTGCCAGCAGTTCCCGCGGTTTAGACTCTGGAAACACCATATATTTT	CASSSRGLDSGNTIYF
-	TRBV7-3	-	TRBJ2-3	TGTGCCAGCAGCTTTAGCGGAGACACAGATACGCAGTATTTT	CASSFSGDTDTQYF
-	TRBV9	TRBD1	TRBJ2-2	TGTGCCAGCAGCGTAGGACAGGGGGCTTCGAACACCGGGGAGCTGTTTTTT	CASSVGQGASNTGELFF
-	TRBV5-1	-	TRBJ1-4	TGCGCCAGCAGCCTACTCGACTCTAATGAAAAACTGTTTTTT	CASSLLDSNEKLFF
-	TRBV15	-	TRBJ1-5	TGTGCCACCAGCAGAGATCCCCACAAGCCCCAGCATTTT	CATSRDPHKPQHF
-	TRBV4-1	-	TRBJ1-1	TGCGCCAGCAGCCATAGAGGGGGGGAAGTGAACACTGAAGCTTTCTTT	CASSHRGGEVNTEAFF
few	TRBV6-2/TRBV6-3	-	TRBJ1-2	TGTGCCAGCAGCATTACAGGCAGCTATGGCTACACCTTC	CASSITGSYGYTF